This TCR beta chain derives from a study of T-cell reconstitution after alpha-beta-depleted transplantation in children. In regard to this clonotype: Its target is unknown.

Preparation of the TCRbeta library was carried out with unique molecular identifiers. TCRdb processed the PCR reads anew with MiXCR; each CDR3 protein has one entry. The sample records 700,000 to 950,000 distinct CDR3 sequences, under 20% being singletons. Study-wide results and limits: Reportedly, only several hundred clones from non-depleted graft cells drove alpha-beta T-cell counts at about two months.

Between the trimmed V and J ends, which lost 6 bases and 5 bases, there was a span of 23 bases. The CDR3 contains 16 residues. The chain uses TRBV12-3 or TRBV12-4 and TRBJ2-7; a weak D match, TRBD2 (5 bases). The sequenced sample was PBMCs, mostly from graft donor cells, obtained 360 days after TCRalphabeta/CD19-depleted stem cell transplant. The sequence derives from a male patient between 10 and 17 years old who had a stem cell transplant for acute lymphoblastic leukemia, so the T cells may come from the graft donor. In DNA form, the CDR3 reads TGTGCCAGCAGCCTAGCCGGCAGGCTCGAGGAACACGAGCAGTACTTC. Its protein product is CASSLAGRLEEHEQYF.